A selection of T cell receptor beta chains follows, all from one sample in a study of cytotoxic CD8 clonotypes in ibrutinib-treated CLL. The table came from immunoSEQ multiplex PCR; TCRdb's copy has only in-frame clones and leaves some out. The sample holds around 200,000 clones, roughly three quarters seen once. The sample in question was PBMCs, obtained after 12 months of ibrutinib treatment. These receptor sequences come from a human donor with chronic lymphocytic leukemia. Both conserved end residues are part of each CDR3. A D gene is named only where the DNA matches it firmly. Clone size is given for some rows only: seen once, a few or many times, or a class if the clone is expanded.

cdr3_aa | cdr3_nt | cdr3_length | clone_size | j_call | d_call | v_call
CASSRDAAYEQYF | TGTGCCAGTAGTAGAGACGCGGCGTACGAGCAGTACTTC | 13 | - | TRBJ2-7 | - | TRBV19
CATGQVNTEAFF | TGCGCCACAGGACAGGTAAACACTGAAGCTTTCTTT | 12 | - | TRBJ1-1 | TRBD1 | TRBV5-1
CASSPPPGQGNYGYTF | TGTGCCAGCAGTCCCCCCCCGGGACAGGGTAACTATGGCTACACCTTC | 16 | - | TRBJ1-2 | TRBD1 | TRBV28
CASSSIDLDRRDIF | TGTGCCAGCAGCTCCATAGATCTAGACAGGAGGGATATCTTT | 14 | - | TRBJ1-1 | - | TRBV5-6
CASSLIREGTQYF | TGTGCCAGCAGCTTAATTAGAGAGGGGACCCAGTACTTC | 13 | - | TRBJ2-5 | - | TRBV7-2
CASSDPLAGGLRKTQYF | TGTGCCAGCAGTGACCCACTAGCGGGGGGGCTACGAAAGACCCAGTACTTC | 17 | - | TRBJ2-5 | TRBD2 | TRBV6-4
CASSPLVPGVNEQFF | TGTGCCAGCTCACCGCTAGTCCCCGGAGTCAATGAGCAGTTCTTC | 15 | - | TRBJ2-1 | - | TRBV18
CASSLDRGSGNTIYF | TGCGCCAGCAGCTTGGACAGGGGCTCTGGAAACACCATATATTTT | 15 | - | TRBJ1-3 | TRBD1 | TRBV5-1
CAWSIYGGGSTDTQYF | TGTGCCTGGAGTATCTATGGGGGCGGGAGCACAGATACGCAGTATTTT | 16 | - | TRBJ2-3 | - | TRBV30
CASTTVGTGREQYF | TGTGCCAGCACCACAGTCGGGACAGGGAGGGAGCAGTACTTC | 14 | - | TRBJ2-7 | TRBD1 | TRBV28
CASSRQGATEAFF | TGTGCCAGCAGCCGACAGGGGGCAACTGAAGCTTTCTTT | 13 | - | TRBJ1-1 | TRBD1 | TRBV11-1
CSVEVRDTEAFF | TGCAGCGTTGAAGTCCGCGATACTGAAGCTTTCTTT | 12 | - | TRBJ1-1 | - | TRBV29-1
CASSRRTVYEQYF | TGTGCCAGCAGCCGCCGGACAGTTTACGAGCAGTACTTC | 13 | few | TRBJ2-7 | - | TRBV11-2
CASSLVDKGAGNTIYF | TGTGCCAGCAGCTTGGTAGACAAGGGGGCTGGAAACACCATATATTTT | 16 | - | TRBJ1-3 | - | TRBV5-5
CASSYSPTGGWDGYTF | TGTGCCAGCAGCTATTCCCCGACAGGCGGATGGGATGGCTACACCTTC | 16 | once | TRBJ1-2 | - | TRBV25-1
CAGVDGNEQFF | TGTGCCGGGGTTGACGGCAATGAGCAGTTCTTC | 11 | - | TRBJ2-1 | - | TRBV30
CASSSGTSGWNEQFF | TGCGCCAGCAGCTCCGGGACTAGCGGATGGAATGAGCAGTTCTTC | 15 | few | TRBJ2-1 | TRBD2 | TRBV5-1
CASSYSTTQSPLGYTF | TGTGCCAGCAGTTACTCGACCACACAGTCCCCCTTGGGCTACACCTTC | 16 | - | TRBJ1-2 | - | TRBV6-5
CASSLVGSSGANVLTF | TGCGCCAGCAGCTTGGTCGGGTCTTCTGGGGCCAACGTCCTGACTTTC | 16 | - | TRBJ2-6 | - | TRBV5-1
CAWSSEWRETQYF | TGTGCCTGGAGTTCAGAGTGGAGGGAGACCCAGTACTTC | 13 | - | TRBJ2-5 | - | TRBV30
CASSSAGTYNEQFF | TGTGCCAGCAGCTCCGCAGGGACCTACAATGAGCAGTTCTTC | 14 | - | TRBJ2-1 | - | TRBV5-4
CASSYDGFPGANVLTF | TGTGCCAGCAGTTACGATGGGTTCCCTGGGGCCAACGTCCTGACTTTC | 16 | - | TRBJ2-6 | - | TRBV6-5
CASSRQNSPLHF | TGTGCCAGCAGCCGACAAAATTCACCCCTCCACTTT | 12 | - | TRBJ1-6 | - | TRBV9
CASSRQAYLSTGELFF | TGTGCCAGCAGCCGACAGGCGTACTTGAGCACCGGGGAGCTGTTTTTT | 16 | - | TRBJ2-2 | - | TRBV7-9
CSSLLGGMNTEAFF | TGCAGCTCACTGTTGGGGGGGATGAACACTGAAGCTTTCTTT | 14 | - | TRBJ1-1 | - | TRBV29-1
CASSLVALKNTEAFF | TGCGCCAGCAGCTTGGTGGCGCTTAAGAACACTGAAGCTTTCTTT | 15 | - | TRBJ1-1 | - | TRBV5-1